This T cell receptor beta chain was captured by sequencing in a study of cytomegalovirus exposure and HLA in healthy donors. PCR primers comprised 60 Vbeta and 13 Jbeta primers. Generated by immunoSEQ multiplex PCR, the TCRdb table keeps only in-frame clones and is missing some. This table has fewer than 150,000 clones, less than 85% appearing once. Study-wide results and limits: In the analysis, some V segments, TRBV6-2 and TRBV6-3 included, were excluded as indistinguishable.

A note on this clone: The antigen remains unidentified.

Trimming took off 5 bases at V and 5 bases at J, with 7 bases between the two ends. From germline, CDR1 is GTSNPN and CDR2 SVGIG (reference sequence). CDR3 length: 11 amino acids. Specimen: PBMCs. The clonotype comes from a man aged 40-55 years in good health and CMV-seropositive. This chain joins TRBV30 and TRBJ2-1; D is unclear. The CDR3 reads CAWDNHNEQFF. In nucleotides, the CDR3 is TGTGCCTGGGACAACCACAATGAGCAGTTCTTC.